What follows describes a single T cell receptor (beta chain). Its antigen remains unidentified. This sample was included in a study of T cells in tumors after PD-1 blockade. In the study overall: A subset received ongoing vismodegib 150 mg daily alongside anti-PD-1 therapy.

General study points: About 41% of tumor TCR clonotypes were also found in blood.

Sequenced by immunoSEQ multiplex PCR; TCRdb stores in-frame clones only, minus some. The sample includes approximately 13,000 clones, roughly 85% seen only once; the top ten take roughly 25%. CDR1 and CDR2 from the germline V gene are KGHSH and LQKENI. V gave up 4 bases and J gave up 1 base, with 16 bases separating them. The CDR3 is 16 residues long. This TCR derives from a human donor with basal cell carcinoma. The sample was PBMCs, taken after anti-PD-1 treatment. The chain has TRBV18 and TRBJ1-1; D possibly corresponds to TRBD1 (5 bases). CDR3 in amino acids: CASSLNPMGGNTEAFF. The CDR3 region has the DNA TGTGCCAGCTCACTAAATCCCATGGGGGGGAACACTGAAGCTTTCTTT.